This TCR beta chain appears in the sequencing data of a study of blood T cell repertoires in COVID-19. Background on the study: PBMCs, B-cell-depleted T cells, or T cells provided the cDNA or gDNA that made up the material.

This clone was seen just once. Ages ranged from about 18 to 89 years, with residence in more than 20 US areas. Participants' own reports of clinical history determined their cohort assignment. Recovered participants had two consecutive negative NP/OP PCR tests, healthcare professional clearance, or symptom resolution. Method: immunoSEQ multiplex PCR; TCRdb's copy keeps in-frame clones and lacks some. The table lists some 250,000 clones, roughly 91% of them singletons. The germline CDR1 and CDR2 sequences are SGHAT and FQNNGV. The length of the CDR3 is 15 residues. V gave up 0 bases and J gave up 2 bases, with 8 bases separating them.

The chain links TRBV11-2 to TRBJ2-1, with D perhaps TRBD2 (5 bases). Specimen: PBMCs or T cells enriched from blood (not recorded which). The source is a man in his forties who had recovered from COVID-19. In DNA, the CDR3 is TGTGCCAGCAGCTTAGAAGTGGGAGCCTACAATGAGCAGTTCTTC. Translation gives CASSLEVGAYNEQFF.